The 18 T cell receptor beta chains presented below share a single source sample, sequenced in a study of T cells in Graves' hyperthyroidism and ophthalmopathy. Template material for amplifying TCR beta CDR3 regions consisted of RNA transcripts. RT-PCR in the first round (using the HTBI primer set) targeted the TCR CDR3. TCRdb re-derived calls from the multiplex PCR reads in MiXCR, one entry per CDR3 protein. The sample contains under 800,000 distinct CDR3 sequences, around 13% of which appear only once. What was sequenced was blood. These receptors were obtained from a woman under 30 with Graves' hyperthyroidism.

This clonotype has a count of ten or more. This rearrangement joins TRBV27 to TRBJ1-1, with a weak D call TRBD1 (5 bases). Germline CDR1 and CDR2: MNHEY and SMNVEV (reference sequence). The CDR3 is made up of 12 amino acids. The V end was cut by 9 bases, the J end by 3 bases, with 11 bases between. The CDR3 loop reads CARTPRDTEAFF. CDR3 coding DNA: TGTGCCAGAACCCCCAGGGACACTGAAGCTTTCTTT.

The V gene is TRBV20-1, the J gene TRBJ1-6; 8 positions agree with TRBD1. The CDR3 has 12 amino acids. The V and J ends lost 4 bases and 9 bases, in that order; junction bases with no gene match: 2. CDR1 is DFQATT and CDR2 is SNEGSKA in the germline V gene (reference sequence). The CDR3 DNA is TGCAGTGCTACGGACAGGGCTTCACCCCTCCACTTT. It specifies CSATDRASPLHF.

The sample holds many counts of this clonotype. The chain employs TRBV30 and TRBJ2-3; TRBD2 might be the D (6 bases). V was cut by 3 bases and J by 3 bases, with 13 bases left in between. This CDR3 is built from 14 residues. Germline V lookup: CDR1 GTSNPN, CDR2 SVGIG (reference sequence). The CDR3 bases are TGTGCCTGGAGCGTCGGGGGAGAAACAGATACGCAGTATTTT. Translating gives CAWSVGGETDTQYF.

This clonotype has a count of ten or more. V is TRBV27 and J is TRBJ2-1, with 9 bases that match TRBD2. This CDR3 has 15 residues. The V segment lost 5 bases and the J segment 3 bases; nucleotides outside the gene matches: 5. Germline V gives CDR1 MNHEY, CDR2 SMNVEV (reference sequence). The DNA for the CDR3 is TGTGCCAGCAGTCCCGGTAGCGGGAGCTACAATGAGCAGTTCTTC. It encodes CASSPGSGSYNEQFF.

The sample holds a few counts of this clonotype. This chain links TRBV20-1 with TRBJ2-1; D might be TRBD2 (6 bases). CDR1 is DFQATT, CDR2 SNEGSKA, per germline (reference sequence). The CDR3 length is 15 residues. V lost 6 bases and J lost 8, with 23 bases in between. The CDR3 DNA reads TGCAGTGCCATGTCGCGGTCGCGGAGGGACGATGAGCAGTTCTTC. Encoded protein: CSAMSRSRRDDEQFF.

This clonotype showed up just a few times. The chain joins TRBV18 to TRBJ1-5; unclear D gene. The CDR3 covers 15 residues. Germline values: CDR1 KGHSH, CDR2 LQKENI. The ends were cut back, 5 bases at V and 0 bases at J, with 11 bases in the middle. The CDR3 nucleotides are TGTGCCAGCTCAGACTCTACCAATAGCAATCAGCCCCAGCATTTT. Residues: CASSDSTNSNQPQHF.

The chain recombines TRBV6-1 with TRBJ1-2, with TRBD1 as a possible D gene (6 bases). CDR1 is MNHNS and CDR2 is SASEGT in the germline V gene. The germline V and J ends were trimmed by 6 bases and 8 bases, with 25 bases remaining between them. This CDR3 contains 16 residues. CDR3 in amino acids: CASSRGGARNPKGYTF. CDR3 bases: TGTGCCAGCAGCCGGGGGGGGGCGCGAAACCCGAAGGGCTACACCTTC.

There are a few counts of this clonotype. The chain couples TRBV29-1 to TRBJ2-3; no firm D call. V was trimmed by 5 bases and J by 4 bases, leaving 7 bases between them. Germline V gene lookup returns CDR1 SQVTM and CDR2 ANQGSEA. The CDR3 totals 11 residues. The CDR3 here is CSVWAADTQYF. The CDR3 DNA reads as TGCAGCGTTTGGGCGGCAGATACGCAGTATTTT.

There are a few counts of this clonotype. The J gene is TRBJ2-7, the V gene TRBV10-1, with 8 bases fitting TRBD2. The CDR3 loop spans 19 amino acids. Trimming cost V 0 bases and J 0 bases; bases outside gene matches: 13. From germline, CDR1 is WNHNN and CDR2 SYGVQD (reference sequence). CDR3 nucleotides: TGCGCCAGCAGTGAGTCGGGAAAAGTGGCTAGCGGGTTCTCCTACGAGCAGTACTTC. Translation: CASSESGKVASGFSYEQYF.

This clonotype was counted ten times or more. The J gene is TRBJ2-2, the V gene TRBV4-1; the D gene is possibly TRBD2 (5 bases). From germline, CDR1 is MGHRA and CDR2 YSYEKL. There are 16 residues in the CDR3. V lost 1 base and J 6 bases, leaving 15 bases between the germline ends. The DNA of the CDR3 is TGCGCCAGCAGCCAAGGGGTTTTGGGAGTTGCCGGGGAGCTGTTTTTT. Translated: CASSQGVLGVAGELFF.

This clonotype was counted between two and nine times. The chain couples TRBV7-8 to TRBJ1-6; D remains ambiguous. The CDR3 runs 17 residues. Trimming shortened V by 1 base and J by 0 bases, and 10 bases separated the two germline ends. Per the germline V gene, CDR1 is SGHVS and CDR2 is FQNEAQ. In DNA form, the CDR3 reads TGTGCCAGCAGCTTAGATAAAGGGAGCTCCTATAATTCACCCCTCCACTTT. Translating gives CASSLDKGSSYNSPLHF.

CDR3 sequence reads: CASSLGREDGAFF. CDR3 coding DNA: TGTGCCAGCAGCTTAGGCAGGGAAGACGGAGCTTTCTTT. The chain couples TRBV11-2 to TRBJ1-1; D is perhaps TRBD1 (5 bases). Germline CDR1 and CDR2: SGHAT and FQNNGV. Between the trimmed V and J ends, which lost 1 base and 10 bases, there was a span of 13 bases. The CDR3 has 13 amino acids.

The chain carries TRBV29-1 and TRBJ1-4; D uncertain. CDR1 is SQVTM, CDR2 ANQGSEA, per germline. Deletions cut 7 bases from V and 3 bases from J, with 15 bases between. The CDR3 covers 14 residues. The CDR3 is CSATRGASNEKLFF. In DNA form, the CDR3 reads TGCAGCGCTACCCGAGGCGCTTCTAATGAAAAACTGTTTTTT.

To note about this clonotype: A single base separates this from a much larger clone, so it may be a read error. This CDR3 is CASSLRQGTGYEQYF. CDR3 nucleotide sequence: TGTGCCAGCAGTTTAAGACAGGGGACTGGGTACGAGCAGTACTTC. The chain has TRBV12-3 or TRBV12-4 and TRBJ2-7, with 8 bases matching TRBD1. Germline trimming cut 2 bases from V and 4 bases from J; bases unmatched to any gene: 7. This CDR3 has 15 residues.

In this sample, this clonotype turned up many times. V usage is TRBV11-2 and J usage is TRBJ2-3; TRBD1 or TRBD2 may be the D gene (5 bases each). This CDR3 is built from 15 residues. Germline V gene sequence: CDR1 SGHAT, CDR2 FQNNGV. Trimming pared 5 bases from V and 4 bases from J, leaving 16 bases between. Here the CDR3 reads CASSPRVGVPDTQYF. CDR3 nucleotide sequence: TGTGCCAGCAGCCCACGTGTGGGGGTCCCAGATACGCAGTATTTT.

This clonotype turned up a few times. The V call is TRBV30, the J call TRBJ2-2; D not certain. Germline V gene data show CDR1 as GTSNPN and CDR2 as SVGIG (reference sequence). Trimming stripped 1 base from V and 7 bases from J, with 4 bases between. The CDR3 spans 11 residues. For the CDR3, the DNA is TGTGCCTGGAGTGGTGACGGGGAGCTGTTTTTT. Encoded protein: CAWSGDGELFF. The full variable domain, rest sourced from reference TRBV30 and TRBJ2-2, is SQTIHQWPATLVQPVGSPLSLECTVEGTSNPNLYWYRQAAGRGLQLLFYSVGIGQISSEVPQNLSASRPQDRQFILSSKKLLLSDSGFYLCAWSGDGELFFGEGSRLTVL.

The chain carries TRBV7-9 and TRBJ2-7, with TRBD2 matching 12 bases. This CDR3 region has 16 residues. After removal of 6 bases from V and 1 base from J, the junction contained 7 bases not matched to a gene. Germline V gives CDR1 SEHNR, CDR2 FQNEAQ (reference sequence). For the CDR3, the DNA is TGTGCCAGCAGTTCTCGGACTAGCGGGGTATCCTACGAGCAGTACTTC. Translating it yields CASSSRTSGVSYEQYF. Complete variable domain (other parts from reference TRBV7-9 and TRBJ2-7): DTGVSQNPRHKITKRGQNVTFRCDPISEHNRLYWYRQTLGQGPEFLTYFQNEAQLEKSRLLSDRFSAERPKGSFSTLEIQRTEQGDSAMYLCASSSRTSGVSYEQYFGPGTRLTVT.

This clonotype showed up many times. The J gene is TRBJ2-3, the V gene TRBV20-1; the D gene is possibly TRBD1 (6 bases). The V gene's germline CDR1 is DFQATT and CDR2 SNEGSKA (reference sequence). CDR3 size: 13 residues. V dropped 4 bases and J dropped 3 bases, with 11 bases sitting between them. CDR3 sequence: CSAKTQGTDTQYF. The CDR3 nucleotides read TGCAGTGCTAAGACCCAGGGGACAGATACGCAGTATTTT.